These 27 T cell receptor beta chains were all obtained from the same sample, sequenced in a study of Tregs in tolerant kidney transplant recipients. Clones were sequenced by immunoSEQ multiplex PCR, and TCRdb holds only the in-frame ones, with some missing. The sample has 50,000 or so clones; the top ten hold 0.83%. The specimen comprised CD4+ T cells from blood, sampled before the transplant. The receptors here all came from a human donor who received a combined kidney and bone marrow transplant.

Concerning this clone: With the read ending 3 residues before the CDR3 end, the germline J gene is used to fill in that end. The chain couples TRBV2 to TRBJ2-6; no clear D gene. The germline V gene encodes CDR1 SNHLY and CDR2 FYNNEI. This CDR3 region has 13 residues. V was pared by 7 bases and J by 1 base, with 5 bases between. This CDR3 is CASTPSGANVLTF. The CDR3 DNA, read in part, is TGTGCCAGCACCCCTTCTGGGGCCAACGTC.

CDR3 in amino acids: CASSPVTGGYTIYF. CDR3 DNA (partial): TGTGCCAGCAGCCCAGTGACAGGGGGCTACACC. This rearrangement joins TRBV7-2 to TRBJ1-3, with TRBD1 matching over 10 bases. Read sequence stops 3 residues before the CDR3 end, and the germline J gene provides the missing end. Germline V gives CDR1 SGHTA, CDR2 FQGNSA. V lost 5 bases, J lost 8 bases, and 6 bases stayed unmatched. This CDR3 has 14 amino acids. Based on the CDR3 plus reference TRBV7-2 and TRBJ1-3, the full variable domain is GAGVSQSPSNKVTEKGKDVELRCDPISGHTALYWYRQSLGQGLEFLIYFQGNSAPDKSGLPSDRFSAERTGGSVSTLTIQRTQQEDSAVYLCASSPVTGGYTIYFGEGSWLTVV.

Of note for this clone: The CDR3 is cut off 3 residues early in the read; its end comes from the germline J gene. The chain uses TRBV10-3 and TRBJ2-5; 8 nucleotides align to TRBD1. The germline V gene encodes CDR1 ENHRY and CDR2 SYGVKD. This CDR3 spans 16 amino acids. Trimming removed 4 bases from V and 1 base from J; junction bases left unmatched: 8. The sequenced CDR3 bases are TGTGCCATCAGTGCCCTTCCCGGGACAGGCCAAGAGACC. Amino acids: CAISALPGTGQET. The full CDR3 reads CAISALPGTGQETQYF.

The CDR3 loop reads CASSDRGTVGEQFF. The CDR3 bases that were read are TGTGCCAGCAGCGATCGGGGGACGGTCGGTGAG. The V call is TRBV7-2, the J call TRBJ2-1; D possibly corresponds to TRBD2 (6 bases). The missing CDR3 end, 3 residues past where the read stops, is filled in from the germline J gene. V lost 5 bases and J lost 9, with 17 bases in between. From germline, CDR1 is SGHTA and CDR2 FQGNSA. The CDR3 is made up of 14 amino acids.

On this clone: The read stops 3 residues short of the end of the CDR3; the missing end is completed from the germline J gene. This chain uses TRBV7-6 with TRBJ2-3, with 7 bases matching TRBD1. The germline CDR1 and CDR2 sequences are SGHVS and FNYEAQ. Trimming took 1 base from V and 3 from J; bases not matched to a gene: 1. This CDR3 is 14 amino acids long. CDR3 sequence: CASSLGQGTDTQYF. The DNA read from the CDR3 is TGTGCCAGCAGCTTAGGACAGGGAACAGATACG.

This chain's CDR3 is CASSQAGGAGEKLFF. The sequenced part of the CDR3 DNA is TGTGCCAGCAGTCAAGCGGGCGGCGCGGGTGAAAAA. V usage is TRBV7-9 and J usage is TRBJ1-4; D gene ambiguous. Read coverage stops 3 residues before the CDR3 terminus; the germline J gene supplies the remainder. This CDR3 is 15 amino acids long. V gave up 6 bases and J gave up 7 bases, with 18 bases separating them. Germline V CDR1 and CDR2: SEHNR, FQNEAQ (reference sequence).

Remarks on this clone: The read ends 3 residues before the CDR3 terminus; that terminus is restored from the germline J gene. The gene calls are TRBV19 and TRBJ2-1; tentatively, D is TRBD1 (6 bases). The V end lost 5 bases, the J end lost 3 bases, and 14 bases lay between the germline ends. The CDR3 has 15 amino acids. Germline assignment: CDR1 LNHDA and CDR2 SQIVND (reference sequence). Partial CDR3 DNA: TGTGCCAGTAGTCCACAGGGTGCGATCTACAATGAG. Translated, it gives CASSPQGAIYNE. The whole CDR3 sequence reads CASSPQGAIYNEQFF.

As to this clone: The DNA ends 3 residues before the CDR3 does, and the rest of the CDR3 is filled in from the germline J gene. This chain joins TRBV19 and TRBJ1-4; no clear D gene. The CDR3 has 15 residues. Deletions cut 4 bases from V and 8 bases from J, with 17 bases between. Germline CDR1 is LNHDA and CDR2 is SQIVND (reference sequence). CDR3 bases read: TGTGCCAGTAGTACCCCCCGTGGCGTCGGGGAAAAA. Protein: CASSTPRGVGEK. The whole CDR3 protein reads CASSTPRGVGEKLFF. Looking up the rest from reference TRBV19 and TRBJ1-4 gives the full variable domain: DGGITQSPKYLFRKEGQNVTLSCEQNLNHDAMYWYRQDPGQGLRLIYYSQIVNDFQKGDIAEGYSVSREKKESFPLTVTSAQKNPTAFYLCASSTPRGVGEKLFFGSGTQLSVL.

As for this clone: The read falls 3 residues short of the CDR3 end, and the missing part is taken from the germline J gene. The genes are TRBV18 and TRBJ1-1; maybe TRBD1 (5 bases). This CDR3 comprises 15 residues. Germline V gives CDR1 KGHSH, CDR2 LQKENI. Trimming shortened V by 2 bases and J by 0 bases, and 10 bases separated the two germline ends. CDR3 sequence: CASSPRGGMNTEAFF. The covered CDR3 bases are TGTGCCAGCTCACCAAGGGGCGGTATGAACACTGAA. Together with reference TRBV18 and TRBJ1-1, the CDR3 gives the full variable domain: NAGVMQNPRHLVRRRGQEARLRCSPMKGHSHVYWYRQLPEEGLKFMVYLQKENIIDESGMPKERFSAEFPKEGPSILRIQQVVRGDSAAYFCASSPRGGMNTEAFFGQGTRLTVV.

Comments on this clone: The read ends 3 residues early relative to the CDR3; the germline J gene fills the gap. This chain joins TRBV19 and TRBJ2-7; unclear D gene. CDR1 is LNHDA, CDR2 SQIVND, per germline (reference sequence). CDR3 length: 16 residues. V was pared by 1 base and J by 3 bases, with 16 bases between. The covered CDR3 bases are TGTGCCAGTAGTATAGTAGCAAGCGTCAGTAGCTACGAG. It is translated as CASSIVASVSSYE. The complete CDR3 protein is CASSIVASVSSYEQYF.

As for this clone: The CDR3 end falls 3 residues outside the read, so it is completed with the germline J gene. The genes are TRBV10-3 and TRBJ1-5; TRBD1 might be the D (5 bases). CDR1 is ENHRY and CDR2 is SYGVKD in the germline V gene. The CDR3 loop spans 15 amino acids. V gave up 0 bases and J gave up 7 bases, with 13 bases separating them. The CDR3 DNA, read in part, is TGTGCCATCAGTGAGTCGACCGACAGAGGACAGCCC. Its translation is CAISESTDRGQP. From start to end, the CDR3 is CAISESTDRGQPQHF.

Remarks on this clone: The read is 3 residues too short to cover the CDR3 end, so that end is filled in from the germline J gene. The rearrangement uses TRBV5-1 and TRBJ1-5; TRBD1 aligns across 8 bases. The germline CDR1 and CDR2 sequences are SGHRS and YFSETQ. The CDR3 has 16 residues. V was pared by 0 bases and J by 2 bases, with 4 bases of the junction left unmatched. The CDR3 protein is CASSLAPTGGNQPQHF. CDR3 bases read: TGCGCCAGCAGCTTGGCCCCGACAGGGGGCAATCAGCCC.

The covered CDR3 bases are TGCGCCAGCAGCTTGGCCTCGGCCGGGTCTGGC. Its translation is CASSLASAGSG. In full, the CDR3 reads CASSLASAGSGYTF. The gene calls are TRBV5-1 and TRBJ1-2; D remains unclear. Sequencing ends 3 residues short of the CDR3 end; the germline J gene provides the rest. The germline gives CDR1 SGHRS, CDR2 YFSETQ. Trimming took 0 bases from V and 7 from J, leaving 13 bases between them. This CDR3 is 14 amino acids long. The full variable domain, completed using reference TRBV5-1 and TRBJ1-2, is KAGVTQTPRYLIKTRGQQVTLSCSPISGHRSVSWYQQTPGQGLQFLFEYFSETQRNKGNFPGRFSGRQFSNSRSEMNVSTLELGDSALYLCASSLASAGSGYTFGSGTRLTVV.

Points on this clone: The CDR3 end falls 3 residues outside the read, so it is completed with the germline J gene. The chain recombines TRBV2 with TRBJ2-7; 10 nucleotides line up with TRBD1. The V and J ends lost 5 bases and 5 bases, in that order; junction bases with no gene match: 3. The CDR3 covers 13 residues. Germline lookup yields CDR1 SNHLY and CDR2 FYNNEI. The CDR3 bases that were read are TGTGCCAGCAGTCCGGACAGGGGGAACGAG. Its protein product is CASSPDRGNE. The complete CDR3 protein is CASSPDRGNEQYF.

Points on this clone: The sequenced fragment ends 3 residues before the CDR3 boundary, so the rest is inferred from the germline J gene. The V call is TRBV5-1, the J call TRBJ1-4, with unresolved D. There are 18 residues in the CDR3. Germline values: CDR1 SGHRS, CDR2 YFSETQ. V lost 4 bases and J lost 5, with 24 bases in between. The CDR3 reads CASSVSPFRTVMNEKLFF. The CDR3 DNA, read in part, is TGCGCCAGCAGCGTCAGTCCCTTTCGAACAGTTATGAATGAAAAA.

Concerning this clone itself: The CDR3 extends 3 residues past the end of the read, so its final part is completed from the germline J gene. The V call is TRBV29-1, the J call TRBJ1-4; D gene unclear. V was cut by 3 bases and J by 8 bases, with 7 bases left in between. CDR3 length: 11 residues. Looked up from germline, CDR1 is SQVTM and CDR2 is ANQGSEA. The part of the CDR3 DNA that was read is TGCAGCGTTGACAGAGGGGAAAAA. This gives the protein CSVDRGEK. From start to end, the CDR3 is CSVDRGEKLFF. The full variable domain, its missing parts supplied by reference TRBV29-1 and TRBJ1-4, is SAVISQKPSRDICQRGTSLTIQCQVDSQVTMMFWYRQQPGQSLTLIATANQGSEATYESGFVIDKFPISRPNLTFSTLTVSNMSPEDSSIYLCSVDRGEKLFFGSGTQLSVL.

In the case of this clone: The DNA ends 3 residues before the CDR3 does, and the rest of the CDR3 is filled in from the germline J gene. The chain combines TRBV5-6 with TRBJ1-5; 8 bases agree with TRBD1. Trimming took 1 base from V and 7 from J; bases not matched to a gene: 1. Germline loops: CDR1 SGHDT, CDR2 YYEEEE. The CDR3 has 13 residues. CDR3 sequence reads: CASSLHRGQPQHF. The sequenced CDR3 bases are TGTGCCAGCAGCTTGCACAGGGGGCAGCCC.

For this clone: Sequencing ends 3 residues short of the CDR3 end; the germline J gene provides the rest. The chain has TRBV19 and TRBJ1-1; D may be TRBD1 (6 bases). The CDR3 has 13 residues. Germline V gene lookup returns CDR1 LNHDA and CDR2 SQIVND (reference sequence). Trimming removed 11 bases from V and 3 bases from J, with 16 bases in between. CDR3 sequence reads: CASKGVEDTEAFF. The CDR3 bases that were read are TGTGCCTCAAAGGGGGTTGAGGACACTGAA.

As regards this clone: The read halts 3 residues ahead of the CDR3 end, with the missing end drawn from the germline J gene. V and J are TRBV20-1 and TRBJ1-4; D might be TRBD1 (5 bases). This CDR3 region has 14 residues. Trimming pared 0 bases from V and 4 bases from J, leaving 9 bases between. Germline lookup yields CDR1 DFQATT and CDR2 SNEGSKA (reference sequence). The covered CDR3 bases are TGCAGTGCTAGAGAGGGGCCCTATAATGAAAAA. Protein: CSAREGPYNEK. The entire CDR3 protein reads CSAREGPYNEKLFF.

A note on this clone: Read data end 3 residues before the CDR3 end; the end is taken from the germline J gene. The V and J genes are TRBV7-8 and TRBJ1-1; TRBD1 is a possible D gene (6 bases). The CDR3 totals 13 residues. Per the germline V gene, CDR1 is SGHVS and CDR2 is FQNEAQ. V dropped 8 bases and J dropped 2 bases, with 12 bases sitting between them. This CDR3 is CASRTVSNTEAFF. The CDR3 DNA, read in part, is TGTGCCAGCCGGACAGTCTCTAACACTGAA. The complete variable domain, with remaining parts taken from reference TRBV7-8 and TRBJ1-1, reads GAGVSQSPRYKVAKRGQDVALRCDPISGHVSLFWYQQALGQGPEFLTYFQNEAQLDKSGLPSDRFFAERPEGSVSTLKIQRTQQEDSAVYLCASRTVSNTEAFFGQGTRLTVV.

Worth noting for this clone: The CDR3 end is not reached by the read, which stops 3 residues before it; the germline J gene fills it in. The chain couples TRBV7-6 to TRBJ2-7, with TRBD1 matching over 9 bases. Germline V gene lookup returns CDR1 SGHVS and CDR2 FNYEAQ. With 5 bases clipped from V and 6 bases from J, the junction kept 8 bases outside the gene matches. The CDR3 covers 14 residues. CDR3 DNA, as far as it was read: TGTGCCAGCAGCCGCGGGACAGGGACAAGCGAG. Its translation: CASSRGTGTSE. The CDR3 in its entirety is CASSRGTGTSEQYF.

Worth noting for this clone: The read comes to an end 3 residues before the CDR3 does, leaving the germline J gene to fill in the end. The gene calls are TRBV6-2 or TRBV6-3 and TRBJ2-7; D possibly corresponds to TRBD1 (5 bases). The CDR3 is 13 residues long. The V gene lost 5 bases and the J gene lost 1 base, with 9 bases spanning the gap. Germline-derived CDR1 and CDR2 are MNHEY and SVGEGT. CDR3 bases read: TGTGCCAGCAGTACGACAGTATCCTACGAG. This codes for CASSTTVSYE. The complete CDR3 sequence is CASSTTVSYEQYF.

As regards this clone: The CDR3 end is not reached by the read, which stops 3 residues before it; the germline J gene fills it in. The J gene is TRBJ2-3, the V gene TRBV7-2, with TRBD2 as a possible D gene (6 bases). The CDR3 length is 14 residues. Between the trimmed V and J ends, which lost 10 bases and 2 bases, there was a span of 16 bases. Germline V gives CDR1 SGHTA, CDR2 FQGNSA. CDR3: CATSWGVVTDTQYF. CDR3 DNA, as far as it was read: TGTGCCACCAGTTGGGGGGTGGTCACAGATACG.

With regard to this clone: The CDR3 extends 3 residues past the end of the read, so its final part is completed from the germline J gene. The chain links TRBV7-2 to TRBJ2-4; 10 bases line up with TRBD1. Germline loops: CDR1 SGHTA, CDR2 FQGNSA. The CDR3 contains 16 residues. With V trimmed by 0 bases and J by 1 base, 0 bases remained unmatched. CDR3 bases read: TGTGCCAGCAGCTTAGCGGGACAGGGGGCCAAAAACATT. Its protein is CASSLAGQGAKNI. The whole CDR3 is CASSLAGQGAKNIQYF.

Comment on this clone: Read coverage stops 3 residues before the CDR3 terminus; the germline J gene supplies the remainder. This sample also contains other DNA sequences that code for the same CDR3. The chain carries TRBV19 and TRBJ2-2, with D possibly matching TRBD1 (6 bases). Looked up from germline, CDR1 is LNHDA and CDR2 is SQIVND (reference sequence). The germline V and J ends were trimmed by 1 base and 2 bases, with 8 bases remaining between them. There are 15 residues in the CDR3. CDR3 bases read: TGTGCCAGTAGTATAGGACAGGCCAACACCGGGGAG. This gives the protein CASSIGQANTGE. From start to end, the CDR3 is CASSIGQANTGELFF.

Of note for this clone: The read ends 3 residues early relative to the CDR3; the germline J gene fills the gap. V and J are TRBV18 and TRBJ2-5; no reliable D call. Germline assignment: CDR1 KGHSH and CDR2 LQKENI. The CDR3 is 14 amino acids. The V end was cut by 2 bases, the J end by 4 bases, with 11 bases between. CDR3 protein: CASSPGSSGETQYF. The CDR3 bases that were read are TGTGCCAGCTCACCAGGGTCTAGTGGAGAGACC.

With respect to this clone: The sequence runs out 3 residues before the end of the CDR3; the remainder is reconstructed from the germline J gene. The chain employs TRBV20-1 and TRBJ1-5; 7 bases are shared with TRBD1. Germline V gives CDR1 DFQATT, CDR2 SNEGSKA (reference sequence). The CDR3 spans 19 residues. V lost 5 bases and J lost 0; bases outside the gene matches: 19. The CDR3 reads CSARKDGWTGVYSNQPQHF. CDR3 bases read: TGCAGTGCTCGAAAGGACGGCTGGACAGGAGTCTATAGCAATCAGCCC.